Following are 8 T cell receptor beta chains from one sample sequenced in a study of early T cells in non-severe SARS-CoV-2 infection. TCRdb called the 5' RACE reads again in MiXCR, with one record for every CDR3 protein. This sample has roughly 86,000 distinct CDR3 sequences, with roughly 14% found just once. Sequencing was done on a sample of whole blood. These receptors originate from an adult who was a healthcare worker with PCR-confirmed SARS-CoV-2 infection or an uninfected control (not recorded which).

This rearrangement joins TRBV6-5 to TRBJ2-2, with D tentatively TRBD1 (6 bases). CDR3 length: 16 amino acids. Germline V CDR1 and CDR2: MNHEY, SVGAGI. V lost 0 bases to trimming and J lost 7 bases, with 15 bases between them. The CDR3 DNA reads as TGTGCCAGCAGTTACTCGACGATGAGGGGGAGCGGGGAGCTGTTTTTT. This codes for CASSYSTMRGSGELFF.

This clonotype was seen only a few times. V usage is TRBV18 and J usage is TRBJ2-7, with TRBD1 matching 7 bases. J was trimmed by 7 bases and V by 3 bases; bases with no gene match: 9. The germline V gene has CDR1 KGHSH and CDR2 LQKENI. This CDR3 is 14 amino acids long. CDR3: CASSPRTGTGEQYV. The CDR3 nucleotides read TGTGCCAGCTCACCGCGGACAGGTACGGGTGAGCAGTACGTC.

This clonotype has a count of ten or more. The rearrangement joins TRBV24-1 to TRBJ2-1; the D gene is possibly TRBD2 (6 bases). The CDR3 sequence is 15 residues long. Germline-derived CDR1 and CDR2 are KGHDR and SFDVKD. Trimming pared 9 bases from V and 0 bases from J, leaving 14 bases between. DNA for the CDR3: TGTGCCACCGGGGCGGGGTACCCCTCCTACAATGAGCAGTTCTTC. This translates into CATGAGYPSYNEQFF.

CDR3 sequence reads: CASSESQSPLHF. The DNA for the CDR3 is TGCGCCAGCAGTGAGTCTCAGTCACCCCTCCACTTT. The V and J genes are TRBV10-2 and TRBJ1-6; D is undetermined. In germline, CDR1 is WSHSY, CDR2 SAAADI. The CDR3 runs to 12 residues. The ends were cut back, 0 bases at V and 10 bases at J, with 4 bases in the middle.

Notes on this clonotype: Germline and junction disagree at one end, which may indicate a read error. CDR3 nucleotide sequence: TGTGCCAGCAGCACCGGACTAGCGGGGGGGTCCCACTTC. Translating gives CASSTGLAGGSHF. This chain joins TRBV12-3 or TRBV12-4 and TRBJ2-5, with 15 bases identical to TRBD2. The CDR3 covers 13 residues.

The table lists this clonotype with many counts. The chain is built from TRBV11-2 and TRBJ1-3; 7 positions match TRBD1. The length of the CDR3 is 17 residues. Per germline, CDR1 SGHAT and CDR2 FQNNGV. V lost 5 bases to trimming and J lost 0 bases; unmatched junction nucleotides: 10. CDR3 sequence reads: CASSARYRGVSGNTIYF. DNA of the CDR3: TGTGCCAGCAGCGCAAGATACAGGGGCGTCTCTGGAAACACCATATATTTT.

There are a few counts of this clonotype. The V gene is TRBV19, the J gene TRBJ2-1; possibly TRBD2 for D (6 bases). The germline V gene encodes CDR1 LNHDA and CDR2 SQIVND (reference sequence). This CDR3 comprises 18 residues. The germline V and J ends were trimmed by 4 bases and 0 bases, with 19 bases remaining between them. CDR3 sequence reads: CASSSRDSATSSYNEQFF. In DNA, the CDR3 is TGTGCCAGTAGTAGCAGGGACTCCGCTACTTCCTCCTACAATGAGCAGTTCTTC.

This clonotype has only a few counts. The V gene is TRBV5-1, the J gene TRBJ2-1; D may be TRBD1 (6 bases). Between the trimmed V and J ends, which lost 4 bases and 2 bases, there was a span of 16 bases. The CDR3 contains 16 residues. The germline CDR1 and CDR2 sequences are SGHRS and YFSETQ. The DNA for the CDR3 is TGCGCCAGCAGCCCCCCGGGACATCGAGCCTACAATGAGCAGTTCTTC. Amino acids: CASSPPGHRAYNEQFF.